This TCR beta chain was sequenced for a study of shared clonotypes between healthy human individuals. Findings of the study overall: Estimated richness was generally greater in naive than memory subsets. Investigators expected sequencing depth to affect clonotype sharing among donors.

A remark on this clone: Its specificity is unknown.

Trimming left V 4 bases short and J 3 bases short, with 11 bases between. The CDR3 length is 13 residues. CDR1 and CDR2 from the germline V gene are SGHDT and YYEEEE. The protocol was immunoSEQ multiplex PCR, while the TCRdb copy is restricted to in-frame clones and leaves out a portion. The sample records over a million clones, 70% to 80% being singletons. Donation came from healthy HIV-negative adults that had no recent acute infections or vaccinations. Sequences were obtained from memory CD4+ T cells from PBMCs. As for subset: CD45RA-negative fraction. The chain links TRBV5-6 to TRBJ2-7; possibly TRBD1 for D (6 bases). This TCR was recovered from a man between 18 and 29 years old in good health. Some clones in this sample may be carry-over from other donors' samples. CDR3 amino acids: CASSLGHYYEQYF. Written as DNA, the CDR3 is TGTGCCAGCAGCCTGGGACACTACTACGAGCAGTACTTC.